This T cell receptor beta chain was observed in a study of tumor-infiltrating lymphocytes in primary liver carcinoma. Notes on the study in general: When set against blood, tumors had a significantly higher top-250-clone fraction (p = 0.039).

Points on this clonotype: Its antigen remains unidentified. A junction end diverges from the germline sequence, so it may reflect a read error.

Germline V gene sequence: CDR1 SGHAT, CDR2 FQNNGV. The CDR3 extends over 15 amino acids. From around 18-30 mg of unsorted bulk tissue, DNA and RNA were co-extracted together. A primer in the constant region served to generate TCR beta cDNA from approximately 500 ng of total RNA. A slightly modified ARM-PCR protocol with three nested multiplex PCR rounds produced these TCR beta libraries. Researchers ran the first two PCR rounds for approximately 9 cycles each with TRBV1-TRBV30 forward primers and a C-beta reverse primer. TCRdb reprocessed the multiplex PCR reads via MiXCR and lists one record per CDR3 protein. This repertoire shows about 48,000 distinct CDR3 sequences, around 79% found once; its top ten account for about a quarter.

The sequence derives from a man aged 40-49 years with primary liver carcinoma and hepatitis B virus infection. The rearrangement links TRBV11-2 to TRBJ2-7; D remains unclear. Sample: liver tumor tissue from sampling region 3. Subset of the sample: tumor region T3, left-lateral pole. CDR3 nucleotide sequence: TGCGCCAGCAGCTTAGAGTACTCCAGCTCCTACGTGCAGTACTTT. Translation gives CASSLEYSSSYVQYF.